These 25 T cell receptor beta chains came from one sample sequenced in a study of blood T cell repertoires in COVID-19. The protocol was immunoSEQ multiplex PCR, while the TCRdb copy is restricted to in-frame clones and leaves out a portion. The table includes approximately 70,000 clones, around nine tenths detected once. Sequencing input: peripheral blood. The receptors originated from a woman aged 55-75 years with acute or convalescent COVID-19.

The V and J genes are TRBV6-2 or TRBV6-3 and TRBJ2-7; D is perhaps TRBD1 (6 bases). The CDR3 length is 15 residues. Germline V CDR1 and CDR2: MNHEY, SVGEGT. V lost 5 bases and J 3 bases, leaving 17 bases between the germline ends. The CDR3 DNA is TGTGCCAGCAGTGCGAGGACAGTACGATTCTACGAGCAGTACGTC. Its translation is CASSARTVRFYEQYV.

The chain combines TRBV5-6 with TRBJ2-1; perhaps TRBD1 as D (6 bases). The CDR3 has 16 amino acids. Trimming took off 1 base at V and 9 bases at J, with 20 bases between the two ends. Looked up from germline, CDR1 is SGHDT and CDR2 is YYEEEE. CDR3: CASSLTVQGSLGEQFF. The DNA for the CDR3 is TGTGCCAGCAGCTTGACCGTTCAGGGGTCGTTGGGTGAGCAGTTCTTC.

The gene calls are TRBV5-4 and TRBJ2-5, with a tentative D call TRBD2 (6 bases). The CDR3 has 15 amino acids. Germline values: CDR1 SGHNT, CDR2 YYREEE (reference sequence). V lost 4 bases and J lost 5, with 18 bases in between. This CDR3 reads CASSVTGVVGETQYF. The DNA for the CDR3 is TGTGCCAGCAGCGTAACGGGGGTTGTAGGGGAGACCCAGTACTTC.

This clone was recorded only once. The chain is built from TRBV10-3 and TRBJ2-7; D perhaps matches TRBD1 (6 bases). V was clipped by 0 bases and J by 3 bases, with 9 bases between them. CDR3 length: 14 amino acids. Looked up from germline, CDR1 is ENHRY and CDR2 is SYGVKD. This chain's CDR3 is CAISESLQGYEQYV. The CDR3 bases are TGTGCCATCAGTGAGTCGTTACAGGGCTACGAGCAGTACGTC.

The chain recombines TRBV27 with TRBJ1-4; unclear D gene. Trimming removed 5 bases from V and 11 bases from J, with 21 bases in between. The CDR3 runs to 15 residues. The germline CDR1 and CDR2 sequences are MNHEY and SMNVEV (reference sequence). In DNA, the CDR3 is TGTGCCAGCAGTCCTGCGGGCCCCCGTATTGGGAAACTGTTTTTT. This translates into CASSPAGPRIGKLFF.

V and J are TRBV5-1 and TRBJ1-2; 8 nucleotides match TRBD1. After removal of 4 bases from V and 6 bases from J, the junction contained 11 bases not matched to a gene. The CDR3 is 15 residues long. Germline V gives CDR1 SGHRS, CDR2 YFSETQ. CDR3 protein: CASSNPSGTGNGYTF. In DNA, the CDR3 is TGCGCCAGCAGCAACCCGTCCGGGACAGGCAATGGCTACACCTTC. The full variable domain, in which reference TRBV5-1 and TRBJ1-2 provide the parts outside the CDR3, is KAGVTQTPRYLIKTRGQQVTLSCSPISGHRSVSWYQQTPGQGLQFLFEYFSETQRNKGNFPGRFSGRQFSNSRSEMNVSTLELGDSALYLCASSNPSGTGNGYTFGSGTRLTVV.

The chain links TRBV18 to TRBJ1-1, with TRBD1 identical over 9 bases. There are 15 residues in the CDR3. The germline V gene has CDR1 KGHSH and CDR2 LQKENI. Trimming at V came to 4 bases and at J to 2 bases, leaving 5 bases not matched to a gene. The chain's CDR3 is CASSRMGQGNTEAFF. The CDR3 DNA sequence: TGTGCCAGCTCACGGATGGGACAGGGCAACACTGAAGCTTTCTTT.

The chain recombines TRBV19 with TRBJ2-2; TRBD1 matches 7 bases. Germline-derived CDR1 and CDR2 are LNHDA and SQIVND (reference sequence). The V and J ends lost 4 bases and 2 bases, in that order; junction bases with no gene match: 13. This CDR3 contains 18 residues. As DNA, the CDR3 is TGTGCCAGTAGTACCGTACAGGGGCCCCTTGGAAACACCGGGGAGCTGTTTTTT. It yields the protein CASSTVQGPLGNTGELFF.

The CDR3 sequence is CASSPSTASYNEQFF. The CDR3, as DNA: TGTGCCAGCAGCCCGTCGACTGCCTCCTACAATGAGCAGTTCTTC. The rearrangement uses TRBV7-3 and TRBJ2-1; D is unclear. V lost 5 bases, J lost 0 bases, and 11 bases lay in between. This CDR3 is 15 amino acids long. CDR1 is SGHTA, CDR2 FQGTGA, per germline.

A few counts support this clone. The junction differs from germline at one of its ends, possibly a read error. The chain has TRBV3-1 (or the pseudogene TRBV3-2) and TRBJ1-2, with 7 bases lining up with TRBD1. Germline V CDR1 and CDR2: LGHDT, YNNKEL (reference sequence). The CDR3 is 11 amino acids. The CDR3 loop is CASSQGRGIIF. The CDR3 nucleotides are TGTGCCAGCAGCCAGGGCAGGGGGATTATCTTC.

The chain joins TRBV29-1 to TRBJ2-1; 7 bases line up with TRBD2. V trimming: 4 bases; J trimming: 9 bases; junction bases outside the gene matches: 12. The CDR3 contains 14 residues. The V gene's germline CDR1 is SQVTM and CDR2 ANQGSEA. The CDR3 region has the DNA TGCAGCGTTGTGCCGGGGGGTTGGGTCGGTGAGCAGTTCTTC. Translation gives CSVVPGGWVGEQFF.

This clone was detected once. This chain uses TRBV20-1 with TRBJ2-3; 7 nucleotides match TRBD2. V shed 3 bases, J shed 0 bases, and the junction held 18 bases outside the gene matches. Germline V gene sequence: CDR1 DFQATT, CDR2 SNEGSKA (reference sequence). This CDR3 is built from 19 residues. The CDR3 nucleotides read TGCAGTGCTAGTGCCCAGGCTGGATGGGCGGGGGATAGCACAGATACGCAGTATTTT. This codes for CSASAQAGWAGDSTDTQYF.

The J gene is TRBJ2-2, the V gene TRBV5-1; 7 bases map to TRBD1. Per germline, CDR1 SGHRS and CDR2 YFSETQ. This CDR3 has 15 residues. V trimming: 1 base; J trimming: 5 bases; junction bases outside the gene matches: 5. CDR3 coding DNA: TGCGCCAGCAGCTTGATAGGGGGCGAGACCGGGGAGCTGTTTTTT. Amino acids: CASSLIGGETGELFF.

The sample holds a few counts of this clone. The V call is TRBV2, the J call TRBJ2-5, with 10 bases that match TRBD2. V shed 2 bases and J 2 bases; nucleotides not matched to a gene: 5. CDR1 is SNHLY, CDR2 FYNNEI, per germline. CDR3 length: 16 residues. The CDR3 loop is CASSEITSGAQETQYF. The DNA for the CDR3 is TGTGCCAGCAGTGAAATTACTAGCGGGGCGCAAGAGACCCAGTACTTC.

The rearrangement links TRBV28 to TRBJ2-7, with TRBD1 identical over 9 bases. The CDR3 runs 16 residues. CDR1 is MDHEN, CDR2 SYDVKM, per germline. V lost 4 bases, J lost 0 bases, and 7 bases stayed unmatched. Here the CDR3 reads CASSSRTGAISYEQYV. In nucleotides, the CDR3 is TGTGCCAGCAGTTCCCGGACAGGGGCGATCTCCTACGAGCAGTACGTC.

V is TRBV9 and J is TRBJ1-1, with 9 bases that match TRBD1. CDR3 length equals 15 residues. With V trimmed by 2 bases and J by 0 bases, 2 bases remained unmatched. Germline loops: CDR1 SGDLS, CDR2 YYNGEE. CDR3 sequence: CASSVTGGMNTEAFF. CDR3 sequence (DNA): TGTGCCAGCAGCGTGACAGGGGGGATGAACACTGAAGCTTTCTTT.

The chain joins TRBV9 to TRBJ1-1; tentatively, D is TRBD1 (6 bases). Germline V gene lookup returns CDR1 SGDLS and CDR2 YYNGEE. Trimming cost V 0 bases and J 5 bases, with 11 bases left between them. CDR3 length equals 14 residues. The chain's CDR3 is CASSVEGGRTEAFF. CDR3 in DNA: TGTGCCAGCAGCGTAGAGGGGGGGCGAACTGAAGCTTTCTTT.

This chain uses TRBV6-2 or TRBV6-3 with TRBJ1-5; 9 bases are a match to TRBD1. The V segment lost 4 bases and the J segment 2 bases; nucleotides outside the gene matches: 9. In germline, CDR1 is MNHEY, CDR2 SVGEGT. This CDR3 has 17 amino acids. The CDR3 reads CASSFPGQGWGNQPQHF. The CDR3 DNA reads as TGTGCCAGCAGTTTCCCGGGACAGGGATGGGGCAATCAGCCCCAGCATTTT.

This sequence joins TRBV28 and TRBJ2-1; 8 bases are a match to TRBD2. Germline CDR1 is MDHEN and CDR2 is SYDVKM. The CDR3 length is 15 residues. Losses at the gene ends were 5 bases for V and 4 bases for J; bases not matched to a gene: 7. CDR3: CASSQTGGGYNEQFF. In DNA, the CDR3 is TGTGCCAGCAGTCAAACCGGGGGGGGATACAATGAGCAGTTCTTC.

V usage is TRBV6-6 and J usage is TRBJ1-3; D is unresolved. This CDR3 contains 16 residues. The V gene lost 2 bases and the J gene lost 0 bases, with 11 bases spanning the gap. Germline CDR1 and CDR2: MNHNY and SVGAGI (reference sequence). The CDR3 is CASSYVAGSSGNTIYF. DNA for the CDR3: TGTGCCAGCAGTTACGTGGCGGGGAGCTCTGGAAACACCATATATTTT.

This rearrangement joins TRBV19 to TRBJ1-5, with 8 bases matching TRBD1. Germline V CDR1 and CDR2: LNHDA, SQIVND (reference sequence). The CDR3 loop spans 15 amino acids. The V and J ends lost 4 bases and 7 bases, in that order; junction bases with no gene match: 9. The CDR3 nucleotides are TGTGCCAGTAGTACAATGCAGGGGGCTTTACAGCCCCAGCATTTT. It is translated as CASSTMQGALQPQHF.

This chain connects TRBV18 to TRBJ2-7; 8 bases fit TRBD1. The CDR3 is made up of 13 amino acids. The germline CDR1 and CDR2 sequences are KGHSH and LQKENI. V gave up 5 bases and J gave up 6 bases; unmatched junction bases: 6. The CDR3 loop reads CASSSDRAGEQYV. The CDR3 DNA follows: TGTGCCAGCTCATCGGACAGGGCGGGCGAGCAGTACGTC.

The chain uses TRBV27 and TRBJ2-2; 7 bases agree with TRBD1. After removal of 2 bases from V and 3 bases from J, the junction contained 6 bases not matched to a gene. From germline, CDR1 is MNHEY and CDR2 SMNVEV (reference sequence). The CDR3 has 16 residues. DNA of the CDR3: TGTGCCAGCAGTTTAATAGGGCAGGGGGACACCGGGGAGCTGTTTTTT. This sequence encodes CASSLIGQGDTGELFF.

As DNA, the CDR3 is TGTGCCAGCAGTGAATGGGCCAGTTATAATTCACCCCTCCACTTT. It yields the protein CASSEWASYNSPLHF. This rearrangement joins TRBV25-1 to TRBJ1-6, with D hard to call. This CDR3 comprises 15 residues. Trimming took off 1 base at V and 4 bases at J, with 8 bases between the two ends. Germline-derived CDR1 and CDR2 are MGHDK and SYGVNS.

The chain combines TRBV19 with TRBJ1-6; 7 positions match TRBD1. Germline trimming cut 5 bases from V and 7 bases from J; bases unmatched to any gene: 8. Germline CDR1 reads LNHDA; CDR2 reads SQIVND (reference sequence). The CDR3 consists of 15 residues. The CDR3 here is CASSSRTGLNSPLHF. The CDR3 nucleotides are TGTGCCAGTAGTTCACGGACAGGCTTGAATTCACCCCTCCACTTT.